This T cell receptor (beta chain) came from a study of blood T cell repertoires in COVID-19. Looking at the study overall: COVID-19 samples, acute and convalescent, were from the United States, Italy and Spain. The analysed material was cDNA or gDNA that came from T cells, B-cell-depleted T cells, or PBMCs.

This study enrolled people aged roughly 18 to 89 from around 26 US geographic areas. Participants' own reports of clinical history determined their cohort assignment. Profiling relied on immunoSEQ multiplex PCR, and the TCRdb table lists in-frame clones only, not all of them. The sample includes under 250,000 clones, about 90% of them seen just once. From germline, CDR1 is GTSNPN and CDR2 SVGIG (reference sequence). V lost 2 bases to trimming and J lost 10 bases, with 8 bases between them. The CDR3 spans 11 residues. The receptor comes from a woman in her twenties or thirties who had been exposed to COVID-19. The chain recombines TRBV30 with TRBJ2-2; the D is unclear. Sequencing was done on a sample of PBMCs or T cells enriched from blood (not recorded which). The CDR3 loop reads CAWSLAVELFF. The CDR3 DNA reads as TGTGCCTGGAGTCTCGCGGTGGAGCTGTTTTTT.